What follows is one T cell receptor (beta chain) and its context. The antigen is undetermined. This sample was taken from a study of early T cells in non-severe SARS-CoV-2 infection. Study-wide context: Unsorted whole blood bulk RNA was sequenced, with unpaired chains.

The study, taken as a whole, reports: VDJdb matching favored anti-spike CD8 responses, missing private and CD4 specificities.

In the library, individual cDNA molecules carried attached unique molecular identifiers. MiXCR, applied by TCRdb to the 5' RACE reads, yields one record per CDR3 protein. The sample carries 70,000 to 95,000 distinct CDR3 sequences, 8.5% to 10% recorded once. The clonotype comes from an adult who was a healthcare worker with PCR-confirmed SARS-CoV-2 infection or an uninfected control (not recorded which). Sequencing was done on a sample of whole blood.

The CDR3 coding sequence is TGTGCCAGCAGTTTGTCCGACCACAGCACAGATACGCAGTATTTT. Translated, it gives CASSLSDHSTDTQYF. V and J are TRBV12-3 or TRBV12-4 and TRBJ2-3; D unresolved. The CDR3 covers 15 residues. With 3 bases removed from V and 0 bases from J, the gap between germline ends came to 10 bases.